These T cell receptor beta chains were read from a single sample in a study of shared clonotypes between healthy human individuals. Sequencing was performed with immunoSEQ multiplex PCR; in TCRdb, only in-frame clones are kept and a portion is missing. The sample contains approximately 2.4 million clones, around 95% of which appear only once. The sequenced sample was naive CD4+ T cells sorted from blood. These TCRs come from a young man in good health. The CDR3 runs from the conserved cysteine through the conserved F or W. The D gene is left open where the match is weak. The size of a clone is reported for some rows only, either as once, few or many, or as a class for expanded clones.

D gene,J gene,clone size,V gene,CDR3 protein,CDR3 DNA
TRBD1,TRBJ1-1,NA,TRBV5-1,CASSLIGGENTEAFF,TGCGCCAGCAGCTTGATAGGGGGCGAGAACACTGAAGCTTTCTTT
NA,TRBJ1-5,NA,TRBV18,CASSPPGNNQPQHF,TGTGCCAGCTCACCCCCCGGGAACAATCAGCCCCAGCATTTT
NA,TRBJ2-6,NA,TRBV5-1,CASSFSDMRSSGANVLTF,TGCGCCAGCAGCTTCAGTGACATGCGGTCCTCTGGGGCCAACGTCCTGACTTTC
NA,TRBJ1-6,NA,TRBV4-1,CASSPIVYSPLHF,TGCGCCAGCAGTCCCATTGTTTATTCACCCCTCCACTTT
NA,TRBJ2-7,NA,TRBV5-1,CASSLGGTNYEQYF,TGCGCCAGCAGCTTGGGGGGGACCAACTACGAGCAGTACTTC
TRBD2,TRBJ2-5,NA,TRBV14,CASSQGTSGLSQETQYF,TGTGCCAGCAGCCAAGGGACTAGCGGGCTTAGTCAAGAGACCCAGTACTTC
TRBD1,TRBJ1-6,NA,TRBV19,CASSKGQGGASSPLHF,TGTGCCAGTAGTAAGGGACAGGGAGGTGCGAGTTCACCCCTCCACTTT
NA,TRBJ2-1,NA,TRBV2,CASRWRDSYNEQFF,TGTGCCAGCAGGTGGAGAGACTCCTACAATGAGCAGTTCTTC
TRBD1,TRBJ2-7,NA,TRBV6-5,CASSYGQAAYEQYF,TGTGCCAGCAGTTACGGACAGGCGGCCTACGAGCAGTACTTC
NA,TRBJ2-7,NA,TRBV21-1,CASSRDDISCEQYF,TGTGCCAGCAGCAGGGACGACATTTCGTGCGAGCAGTACTTC
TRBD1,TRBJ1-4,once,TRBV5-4,CASSPGQGAYRTNEKLFF,TGTGCCAGCAGCCCGGGACAGGGGGCTTACAGGACTAATGAAAAACTGTTTTTT
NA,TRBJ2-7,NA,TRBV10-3,CAISDTRGGYEQYF,TGTGCCATCAGTGATACTAGGGGTGGTTACGAGCAGTACTTC
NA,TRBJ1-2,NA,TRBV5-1,CASSWGPVGANYGYTF,TGCGCCAGCAGCTGGGGACCTGTTGGGGCCAACTATGGCTACACCTTC
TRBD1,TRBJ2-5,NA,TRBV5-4,CASSSGGQGGTETQYF,TGTGCCAGCAGCTCAGGGGGACAGGGGGGTACAGAGACCCAGTACTTC
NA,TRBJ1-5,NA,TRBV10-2,CASSRVAPASYQPQHF,TGCGCCAGCTCGAGGGTAGCACCCGCCTCTTATCAGCCCCAGCATTTT
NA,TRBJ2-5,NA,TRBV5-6,CASSPGTAGKETQYF,TGTGCCAGCAGCCCTGGGACAGCGGGCAAAGAGACCCAGTACTTC
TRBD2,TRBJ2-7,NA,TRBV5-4,CASSVDGTSGPYEQYF,TGTGCCAGCAGCGTGGACGGGACTAGCGGGCCATACGAGCAGTACTTC
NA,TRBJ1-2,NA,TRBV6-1,CASQGWGTYGYTF,TGTGCCTCACAGGGTTGGGGAACATATGGCTACACCTTC
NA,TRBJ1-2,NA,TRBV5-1,CASSLGRGGGYTF,TGCGCCAGCAGCTTGGGCCGGGGCGGTGGCTACACCTTC
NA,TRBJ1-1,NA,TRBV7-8,CASSLKQNTEAFF,TGTGCCAGCAGCTTAAAACAGAACACTGAAGCTTTCTTT
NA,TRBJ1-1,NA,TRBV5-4,CASSLFSQGSTEAFF,TGTGCCAGCAGCTTGTTTTCTCAGGGGAGCACTGAAGCTTTCTTT
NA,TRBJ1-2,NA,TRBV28,CASSFGGSYTF,TGTGCCAGCAGTTTCGGCGGAAGCTACACCTTC
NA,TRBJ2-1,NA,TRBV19,CASSISREWYNEQFF,TGTGCCAGTAGTATCTCGCGGGAATGGTACAATGAGCAGTTCTTC
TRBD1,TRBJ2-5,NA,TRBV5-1,CASGGTGGTRSQYF,TGCGCCAGCGGAGGGACAGGGGGGACGAGGTCCCAGTACTTC
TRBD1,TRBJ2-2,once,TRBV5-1,CASSLAQGATGELFF,TGCGCCAGCAGCTTGGCACAGGGGGCCACCGGGGAGCTGTTTTTT
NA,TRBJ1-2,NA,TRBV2,CASSESRVFNYGYTF,TGTGCCAGCAGTGAAAGTAGAGTATTTAACTATGGCTACACCTTC
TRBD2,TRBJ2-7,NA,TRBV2,CASSDRTSGTYEQYF,TGTGCCAGCAGTGATAGGACTAGCGGTACCTACGAGCAGTACTTC
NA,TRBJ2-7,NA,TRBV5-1,CASSSPTPYEQYF,TGCGCCAGCAGCTCCCCCACCCCCTACGAGCAGTACTTC
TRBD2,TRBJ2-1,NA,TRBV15,CATRTSGGSYNEQFF,TGTGCCACGAGGACTAGCGGGGGCTCCTACAATGAGCAGTTCTTC
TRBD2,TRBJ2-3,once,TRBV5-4,CASSLTSGSTDTQYF,TGTGCCAGCAGCCTCACTAGCGGTAGCACAGATACGCAGTATTTT
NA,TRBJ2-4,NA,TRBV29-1,CSVTELAKNIQYF,TGCAGCGTTACAGAGCTAGCCAAAAACATTCAGTACTTC
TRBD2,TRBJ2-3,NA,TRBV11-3,CASSTGTSGGADTQYF,TGTGCCAGCAGCACCGGGACTAGCGGGGGGGCAGATACGCAGTATTTT
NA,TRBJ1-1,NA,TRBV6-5,CASSYTGSGSTEAFF,TGTGCCAGCAGTTATACGGGGTCGGGAAGCACTGAAGCTTTCTTT
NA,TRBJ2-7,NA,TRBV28,CASSSDLPEQYF,TGTGCCAGCAGTTCCGACCTACCCGAGCAGTACTTC
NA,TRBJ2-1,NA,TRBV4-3,CASSQDAGRNYNEQFF,TGCGCCAGCAGCCAAGATGCGGGACGGAACTACAATGAGCAGTTCTTC
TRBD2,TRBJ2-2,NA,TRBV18,CASSPRYPSGGNTGELFF,TGTGCCAGCTCACCACGATACCCTAGCGGGGGGAACACCGGGGAGCTGTTTTTT
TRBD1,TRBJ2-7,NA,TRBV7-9,CASSLGQGTYEQYF,TGTGCCAGCAGCTTAGGACAGGGGACCTACGAGCAGTACTTC
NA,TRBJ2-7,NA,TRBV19,CASSTSGLAEQYF,TGTGCCAGTAGTACCTCGGGACTGGCCGAGCAGTACTTC
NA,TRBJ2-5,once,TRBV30,CAWGAWETQYF,TGTGCCTGGGGGGCGTGGGAGACCCAGTACTTC